Listed here are 15 T cell receptor beta chains from one sample, sequenced in a study of shared clonotypes between healthy human individuals. Selected positively for CCR7 and CD45RO-negative, naive CD8 cells excluded terminally differentiated effector memory CD45RA+ cells. Clones were read by immunoSEQ multiplex PCR, and TCRdb kept only the in-frame ones, dropping some. Of 1.5 million to 2.5 million clones listed, approximately 94% are singletons. What was sequenced was naive CD8+ T cells sorted from blood. These receptors all come from a young man in good health.

The V call is TRBV4-3, the J call TRBJ2-1; 7 bases are shared with TRBD1. The V segment lost 4 bases and the J segment 0 bases; nucleotides outside the gene matches: 3. The CDR3 consists of 15 residues. The germline V gene encodes CDR1 LGHNA and CDR2 YSLEER. The CDR3 reads CASSRNRGSYNEQFF. The CDR3 region has the DNA TGCGCCAGCAGCCGTAACAGGGGCTCCTACAATGAGCAGTTCTTC.

The chain uses TRBV15 and TRBJ2-1; no reliable D call. The CDR3 is 12 amino acids. Between the trimmed V and J ends, which lost 5 bases and 6 bases, there was a span of 8 bases. CDR1 is LNHNV and CDR2 is YYDKDF in the germline V gene (reference sequence). The CDR3 sequence: CATSSQFNEQFF. The CDR3 nucleotides read TGTGCCACCAGCTCTCAGTTCAATGAGCAGTTCTTC.

The V gene is TRBV27, the J gene TRBJ1-1; a weak D match, TRBD1 (6 bases). V was trimmed by 3 bases and J by 3 bases, leaving 11 bases between them. The CDR3 sequence is 14 residues long. The V gene's germline CDR1 is MNHEY and CDR2 SMNVEV (reference sequence). The CDR3 nucleotides read TGTGCCAGCAGTTTCGGGAGGGGGTACACTGAAGCTTTCTTT. Residues: CASSFGRGYTEAFF.

The chain is built from TRBV5-8 and TRBJ1-5, with a weak D call TRBD1 (5 bases). CDR3 length: 14 residues. V was pared by 1 base and J by 3 bases, with 8 bases between. Germline lookup yields CDR1 SGHTS and CDR2 YDEGEE. The CDR3 protein is CASSLQQDNQPQHF. CDR3 nucleotides: TGTGCCAGCAGCTTGCAACAGGACAATCAGCCCCAGCATTTT.

This sequence joins TRBV5-6 and TRBJ1-2, with 10 bases aligning to TRBD1. V dropped 0 bases and J dropped 8; count of bases not matched to a gene: 1. This CDR3 comprises 13 residues. The germline gives CDR1 SGHDT, CDR2 YYEEEE. CDR3 amino acids: CASSLGTGGGYTF. In nucleotides, the CDR3 is TGTGCCAGCAGCTTGGGGACAGGGGGAGGCTACACCTTC.

The V call is TRBV7-8, the J call TRBJ2-2; 10 bases agree with TRBD2. This CDR3 contains 16 residues. The J segment lost 6 bases and the V segment lost 5 bases, leaving 9 bases of the junction unmatched. The germline CDR1 and CDR2 sequences are SGHVS and FQNEAQ. CDR3 nucleotides: TGTGCCAGCAGCCCCCTACTAGCGGGACCGGCCGGGGAGCTGTTTTTT. Translating it yields CASSPLLAGPAGELFF. Complete variable domain (other parts from reference TRBV7-8 and TRBJ2-2): GAGVSQSPRYKVAKRGQDVALRCDPISGHVSLFWYQQALGQGPEFLTYFQNEAQLDKSGLPSDRFFAERPEGSVSTLKIQRTQQEDSAVYLCASSPLLAGPAGELFFGEGSRLTVL.

This chain connects TRBV30 to TRBJ2-6; D uncertain. Germline V gene sequence: CDR1 GTSNPN, CDR2 SVGIG (reference sequence). V lost 8 bases and J lost 0, with 8 bases in between. The CDR3 totals 13 residues. The CDR3 sequence is CAVSSSGANVLTF. DNA for the CDR3: TGTGCCGTTAGTAGCTCTGGGGCCAACGTCCTGACTTTC.

The chain employs TRBV4-1 and TRBJ2-2; possibly TRBD2 for D (6 bases). V lost 3 bases and J lost 6, with 8 bases in between. The V gene's germline CDR1 is MGHRA and CDR2 YSYEKL. The CDR3 is made up of 13 amino acids. Here the CDR3 reads CASSHGSAGELFF. In DNA, the CDR3 is TGCGCCAGCAGCCACGGGAGCGCCGGGGAGCTGTTTTTT.

As to this clone: Other DNA sequences from this sample encode an identical CDR3 as well. V and J are TRBV18 and TRBJ1-2; 8 bases line up with TRBD1. V trimming: 1 base; J trimming: 3 bases; junction bases outside the gene matches: 4. The germline gives CDR1 KGHSH, CDR2 LQKENI. The CDR3 contains 15 residues. The CDR3 region is CASSPLDRVDYGYTF. The CDR3 bases are TGTGCCAGCTCACCACTGGACAGGGTGGACTATGGCTACACCTTC.

For this clone: The same CDR3 is also encoded by other DNA sequences in this sample. The rearrangement links TRBV4-1 to TRBJ1-2; D may be TRBD1 (5 bases). This CDR3 contains 13 residues. V lost 0 bases to trimming and J lost 4 bases, with 6 bases between them. Germline assignment: CDR1 MGHRA and CDR2 YSYEKL. CDR3 amino acids: CASSQDRAYGYTF. For the CDR3, the DNA is TGCGCCAGCAGCCAAGACAGGGCCTATGGCTACACCTTC.

The gene calls are TRBV13 and TRBJ2-1; maybe TRBD1 (6 bases). In germline, CDR1 is PRHDT, CDR2 FYEKMQ (reference sequence). The CDR3 covers 15 residues. V was cut by 3 bases and J by 6 bases, with 15 bases left in between. The CDR3 DNA is TGTGCCAGCAGCTTCGGACTGGGGGCCGGCAATGAGCAGTTCTTC. Amino acids: CASSFGLGAGNEQFF.

The chain links TRBV5-1 to TRBJ2-7, with D possibly matching TRBD1 (6 bases). The germline V gene has CDR1 SGHRS and CDR2 YFSETQ. The CDR3 extends over 13 amino acids. Trimming left V 8 bases short and J 4 bases short, with 16 bases between. DNA for the CDR3: TGCGCCAGTGGGACATACGACGGGTACGAGCAGTACTTC. Translation: CASGTYDGYEQYF.

Turning to this clone: This sample also contains other DNA sequences that code for the same CDR3. The rearrangement links TRBV5-1 to TRBJ2-7, with D tentatively TRBD1 (5 bases). Germline values: CDR1 SGHRS, CDR2 YFSETQ. Trimming took off 1 base at V and 1 base at J, with 9 bases between the two ends. CDR3 length equals 14 residues. The CDR3 spells CASSLLQGSYEQYF. Here the CDR3 DNA reads TGCGCCAGCAGCTTGCTCCAGGGATCCTACGAGCAGTACTTC.

J is TRBJ2-7 and V is TRBV2, with 9 bases matching TRBD1. This CDR3 is built from 14 residues. The germline V gene has CDR1 SNHLY and CDR2 FYNNEI. V lost 3 bases to trimming and J lost 4 bases; unmatched junction nucleotides: 4. The CDR3 here is CASSERTGDYEQYF. The CDR3 bases are TGTGCCAGCAGTGAGAGGACAGGGGATTACGAGCAGTACTTC.

The V call is TRBV30, the J call TRBJ2-7; TRBD1 matches at 10 bases. The CDR3 runs to 13 residues. With 5 bases clipped from V and 4 bases from J, the junction kept 5 bases outside the gene matches. Germline lookup yields CDR1 GTSNPN and CDR2 SVGIG (reference sequence). The CDR3 is CAWGQGVLYEQYF. CDR3 nucleotides: TGTGCCTGGGGACAGGGGGTTCTATACGAGCAGTACTTC. The complete variable domain, with remaining parts taken from reference TRBV30 and TRBJ2-7, reads SQTIHQWPATLVQPVGSPLSLECTVEGTSNPNLYWYRQAAGRGLQLLFYSVGIGQISSEVPQNLSASRPQDRQFILSSKKLLLSDSGFYLCAWGQGVLYEQYFGPGTRLTVT.